The clone carrying this T cell receptor beta chain was picked up a small number of times. What it binds is not known. These data are taken from a study of response to subunit inactivated influenza vaccine. Study-level points and caveats: Authors suggested that a seasonal influenza vaccination recruits few new T cells each time.

TCRdb recomputed calls from the RT-PCR reads with MiXCR, one row per CDR3 protein. The data contain 700,000 to 900,000 distinct CDR3 sequences, about 20% of them singletons. This CDR3 spans 17 amino acids. Germline loops: CDR1 SGHRS, CDR2 YFSETQ. J lost 0 bases, V lost 4 bases, and 6 bases had no gene match. This clonotype originated in a man in his fifties who received an inactivated influenza vaccine. This specimen was PBMCs from blood, taken around 5 days after vaccination. The chain couples TRBV5-1 to TRBJ2-6; 8 bases match TRBD1. CDR3 region: CASSLDRAFSGANVLTF. The CDR3 region has the DNA TGCGCCAGCAGCCTGGACAGGGCCTTCTCTGGGGCCAACGTCCTGACTTTC.